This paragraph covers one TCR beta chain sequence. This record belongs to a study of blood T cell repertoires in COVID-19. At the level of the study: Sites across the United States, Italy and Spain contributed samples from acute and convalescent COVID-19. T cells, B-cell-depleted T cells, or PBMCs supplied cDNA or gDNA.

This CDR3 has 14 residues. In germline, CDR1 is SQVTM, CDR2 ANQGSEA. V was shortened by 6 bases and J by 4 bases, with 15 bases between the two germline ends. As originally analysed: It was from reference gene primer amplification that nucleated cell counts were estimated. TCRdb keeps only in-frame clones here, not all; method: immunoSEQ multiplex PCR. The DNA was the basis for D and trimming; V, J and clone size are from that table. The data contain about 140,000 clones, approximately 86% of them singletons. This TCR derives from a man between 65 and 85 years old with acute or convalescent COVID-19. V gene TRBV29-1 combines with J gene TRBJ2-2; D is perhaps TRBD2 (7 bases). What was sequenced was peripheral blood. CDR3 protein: CSVRGGIGTGELFF. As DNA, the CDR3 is TGCAGCGTGAGGGGGGGAATTGGCACCGGGGAGCTGTTTTTT.